This is a list of T cell receptor beta chains from one sample in a study of CD8 T cells in ankylosing spondylitis. A single record per CDR3 protein comes from TCRdb applying MiXCR to the 5' RACE reads. The top ten clones hold roughly 0.67% of a sample with about 240,000 distinct CDR3 sequences, approximately 24% of them seen once. The sample consisted of blood, either unsorted or a sorted T cell fraction (not recorded which). The receptors derive from a male donor with ankylosing spondylitis or in good health (not recorded which). The CDR3 runs from the conserved cysteine through the conserved F or W. D genes are given only for firm matches. Clone size is not always given. Where it is, it says once, few, many or a class for expanded clones.

j_call: TRBJ2-2; clone_size: -; d_call: -; v_call: TRBV9; cdr3_nt: TGTGCCAGCAGCGTACGCACAGGGCGTGGCACCGGGGAGCTGTTTTTT; cdr3_aa: CASSVRTGRGTGELFF
j_call: TRBJ2-1; clone_size: -; d_call: TRBD2; v_call: TRBV2; cdr3_nt: TGTGCCAGCAGTGTGCTAGCGGGGGACAATGAGCAGTTCTTC; cdr3_aa: CASSVLAGDNEQFF
j_call: TRBJ2-3; clone_size: -; d_call: TRBD1; v_call: TRBV20-1; cdr3_nt: TGCAGTGCTAGAATCACAGGGGTGTCAGATACGCAGTATTTT; cdr3_aa: CSARITGVSDTQYF
j_call: TRBJ2-5; clone_size: few; d_call: -; v_call: TRBV20-1; cdr3_nt: TGCAGTGCTAGTCGAACCTCCCAAGAGACCCAGTACTTC; cdr3_aa: CSASRTSQETQYF
j_call: TRBJ2-5; clone_size: once; d_call: TRBD2; v_call: TRBV30; cdr3_nt: TGTGCTTTAGCCTTAGCGGGGGCGAACCAAGAGACCCAGTACTTC; cdr3_aa: CALALAGANQETQYF
j_call: TRBJ2-1; clone_size: few; d_call: -; v_call: TRBV7-2; cdr3_nt: TGTGCCAGCACACTTACAGGGTACAATGAGCAGTTCTTC; cdr3_aa: CASTLTGYNEQFF
j_call: TRBJ1-2; clone_size: many; d_call: -; v_call: TRBV10-2; cdr3_nt: TGCGCCAGCAGTGAGTCTACAGGGAGTGACGGCTACACCTTC; cdr3_aa: CASSESTGSDGYTF
j_call: TRBJ2-3; clone_size: few; d_call: TRBD2; v_call: TRBV27; cdr3_nt: TGTGCCAGCGGGGCTAGCGGGGCCACAGATACGCAGTATTTT; cdr3_aa: CASGASGATDTQYF
j_call: TRBJ2-5; clone_size: once; d_call: TRBD2; v_call: TRBV12-3/TRBV12-4; cdr3_nt: TGTGCCAGCAGTTTTGGCCTAGCGGTACTGTACCAAGAGACCCAGTACTTC; cdr3_aa: CASSFGLAVLYQETQYF
j_call: TRBJ1-2; clone_size: -; d_call: TRBD1; v_call: TRBV20-1; cdr3_nt: TGCAGTGCTAAACAGACAGGGTGGGATGGCTACACCTTC; cdr3_aa: CSAKQTGWDGYTF
j_call: TRBJ2-3; clone_size: many; d_call: -; v_call: TRBV7-2; cdr3_nt: TGTGCCAGCTCACTTGACACAGATACGCAGTATTTT; cdr3_aa: CASSLDTDTQYF
j_call: TRBJ2-1; clone_size: many; d_call: TRBD2; v_call: TRBV11-1; cdr3_nt: TGTGCCAGCAGCTTATATAGCGGGGGGGCGGTTGAGCAGTTCTTC; cdr3_aa: CASSLYSGGAVEQFF
j_call: TRBJ2-3; clone_size: many; d_call: TRBD2; v_call: TRBV20-1; cdr3_nt: TGCAGTGCTAGAGGCGGGCGGGGGGGTGAGGATACGCAGTATTTT; cdr3_aa: CSARGGRGGEDTQYF
j_call: TRBJ2-7; clone_size: -; d_call: -; v_call: TRBV12-3/TRBV12-4; cdr3_nt: TGTGCCAGCAGTTTCCAGGGGCGGGGGGAGCAGTACTTC; cdr3_aa: CASSFQGRGEQYF
j_call: TRBJ2-2; clone_size: many; d_call: -; v_call: TRBV6-5; cdr3_nt: TGTGCCAGCAGAACTACTACCGGGGAGCTGTTTTTT; cdr3_aa: CASRTTTGELFF
j_call: TRBJ2-1; clone_size: -; d_call: TRBD1; v_call: TRBV12-3/TRBV12-4; cdr3_nt: TGTGCCAGCAGTTTAGTTCGGCGACAGGGGGTGGGTAGCGATGAGCAGTTCTTC; cdr3_aa: CASSLVRRQGVGSDEQFF
j_call: TRBJ1-2; clone_size: many; d_call: TRBD1; v_call: TRBV29-1; cdr3_nt: TGCAGCGGAGGGGGCGCCTATGGCTACACCTTC; cdr3_aa: CSGGGAYGYTF
j_call: TRBJ2-1; clone_size: -; d_call: TRBD2; v_call: TRBV20-1; cdr3_nt: TGCAGTGCTAGAGGGGTAGCGGGGGCCCACTACAATGAGCAGTTCTTC; cdr3_aa: CSARGVAGAHYNEQFF
j_call: TRBJ2-2; clone_size: -; d_call: TRBD1; v_call: TRBV10-3; cdr3_nt: TGTGCCATCAGTGAGCCTACCTTCGGACAGGGGAGCACCGGGGAGCTGTTTTTT; cdr3_aa: CAISEPTFGQGSTGELFF
j_call: TRBJ2-5; clone_size: -; d_call: -; v_call: TRBV12-3/TRBV12-4; cdr3_nt: TGTGCCAGCAGTTTTGGTTTTGGGACCCAGTACTTC; cdr3_aa: CASSFGFGTQYF
j_call: TRBJ1-2; clone_size: many; d_call: -; v_call: TRBV20-1; cdr3_nt: TGCAGTGCTGTCGAACCGGGACAAGATGGCTACACCTTC; cdr3_aa: CSAVEPGQDGYTF
j_call: TRBJ2-1; clone_size: -; d_call: -; v_call: TRBV7-3; cdr3_nt: TGTGCCAGCAGCTTAAATCCTGGGGGCACCAATGAGCAGTTCTTC; cdr3_aa: CASSLNPGGTNEQFF
j_call: TRBJ2-1; clone_size: -; d_call: -; v_call: TRBV20-1; cdr3_nt: TGCAGTGCTAGTAAGCGGCGGAGCTCCTACAATGAGCAGTTCTTC; cdr3_aa: CSASKRRSSYNEQFF
j_call: TRBJ2-7; clone_size: -; d_call: -; v_call: TRBV28; cdr3_nt: TGTGCCAGCAGTGTGACGGGACCCCCGAGACTAGGCGAGCAGTACTTC; cdr3_aa: CASSVTGPPRLGEQYF
j_call: TRBJ2-1; clone_size: many; d_call: -; v_call: TRBV10-2; cdr3_nt: TGCGCCAGCACCTTTACTGGGGGCTCCTACAATGAGCAGTTCTTC; cdr3_aa: CASTFTGGSYNEQFF
j_call: TRBJ2-3; clone_size: many; d_call: -; v_call: TRBV20-1; cdr3_nt: TGCAGTGCTAGAGACCCCTGCCAGCCCCCAGATACGCAGTATTTT; cdr3_aa: CSARDPCQPPDTQYF
j_call: TRBJ2-2; clone_size: once; d_call: -; v_call: TRBV6-4; cdr3_nt: TGTGCCAGCAGCAAGAACCGCGGCGGGGAGCTGTTTTTT; cdr3_aa: CASSKNRGGELFF
j_call: TRBJ2-5; clone_size: many; d_call: -; v_call: TRBV2; cdr3_nt: TGTGCCAGCAGTGAATGGTGGCAGCAAGAGACCCAGTACTTC; cdr3_aa: CASSEWWQQETQYF
j_call: TRBJ2-5; clone_size: many; d_call: -; v_call: TRBV27; cdr3_nt: TGTGCCAGCAGTTTATCGCCAAGATCTGTGGAGACCCAGTACTTC; cdr3_aa: CASSLSPRSVETQYF
j_call: TRBJ2-7; clone_size: many; d_call: -; v_call: TRBV12-3/TRBV12-4; cdr3_nt: TGTGCCAGCAGCTTAGGGGGGGGAAGGATATCCTACGAGCAGTACTTC; cdr3_aa: CASSLGGGRISYEQYF
j_call: TRBJ1-6; clone_size: many; d_call: TRBD1; v_call: TRBV12-3/TRBV12-4; cdr3_nt: TGTGCCAGCACCCCGGGACAGTATAATTCACCCCTCCACTTT; cdr3_aa: CASTPGQYNSPLHF
j_call: TRBJ1-1; clone_size: -; d_call: -; v_call: TRBV15; cdr3_nt: TGTGCCACCAGCAGAGATTATTTTGGCGGCTACGACGCTGAAGCTTTCTTT; cdr3_aa: CATSRDYFGGYDAEAFF
j_call: TRBJ2-2; clone_size: -; d_call: TRBD2; v_call: TRBV6-1; cdr3_nt: TGTGCCAGCAGCCAACTAGCGGGGGGGCCTGGCGGGGAGCTGTTTTTT; cdr3_aa: CASSQLAGGPGGELFF
j_call: TRBJ2-1; clone_size: once; d_call: TRBD1; v_call: TRBV9; cdr3_nt: TGTGCCAGCAAGGACAGGGACAATGAGCAGTTCTTC; cdr3_aa: CASKDRDNEQFF
j_call: TRBJ2-3; clone_size: -; d_call: -; v_call: TRBV9; cdr3_nt: TGTGCCAGCAGCGGATCAACGGAGGTTAGCGATACGCAGTATTTT; cdr3_aa: CASSGSTEVSDTQYF
j_call: TRBJ1-5; clone_size: many; d_call: -; v_call: TRBV10-3; cdr3_nt: TGTGCCATCAGTGAGTCGGGAGGGGGACCTAATCAGCCCCAGCATTTT; cdr3_aa: CAISESGGGPNQPQHF
j_call: TRBJ2-3; clone_size: -; d_call: -; v_call: TRBV12-3/TRBV12-4; cdr3_nt: TGTGCCAGCAGTTATCAGGGGACCACAGATACGCAGTATTTT; cdr3_aa: CASSYQGTTDTQYF
j_call: TRBJ2-3; clone_size: few; d_call: TRBD2; v_call: TRBV29-1; cdr3_nt: TGCAGCGTGGTGGGGGGGGAGTTTGGAGATACGCAGTATTTT; cdr3_aa: CSVVGGEFGDTQYF
j_call: TRBJ1-5; clone_size: few; d_call: TRBD1; v_call: TRBV28; cdr3_nt: TGTGCCAGCAGTTTATTCCCCGTGGCAGGGGGTCAGCCCCAGCATTTT; cdr3_aa: CASSLFPVAGGQPQHF
j_call: TRBJ2-7; clone_size: many; d_call: TRBD1; v_call: TRBV20-1; cdr3_nt: TGCAGTGCTAGAGATGCTGGGACAGGGTTTTACGAGCAGTACTTC; cdr3_aa: CSARDAGTGFYEQYF
j_call: TRBJ2-4; clone_size: -; d_call: TRBD1; v_call: TRBV4-1; cdr3_nt: TGCGCCAGCAGAGGCACCGGGACAGGGGTCGGCCTGGCCAAAAACATTCAGTACTTC; cdr3_aa: CASRGTGTGVGLAKNIQYF
j_call: TRBJ1-2; clone_size: many; d_call: TRBD1; v_call: TRBV28; cdr3_nt: TGTGCCAGCAGTTCAGGGGGCGTTAGTGGCTACACCTTC; cdr3_aa: CASSSGGVSGYTF
j_call: TRBJ2-7; clone_size: once; d_call: TRBD1; v_call: TRBV18; cdr3_nt: TGTGCCAGCTCGATTCGACAGGGGAGCTCCTACGAGCAGTACTTC; cdr3_aa: CASSIRQGSSYEQYF
j_call: TRBJ2-1; clone_size: few; d_call: TRBD1; v_call: TRBV6-1; cdr3_nt: TGTGCCAGCAGACCTACCGGGACAGTCTACAATGAGCAGTTCTTC; cdr3_aa: CASRPTGTVYNEQFF
j_call: TRBJ1-1; clone_size: many; d_call: TRBD1; v_call: TRBV20-1; cdr3_nt: TGCAGTGCTACCCGGACAGGGTCTGAAGCTTTCTTT; cdr3_aa: CSATRTGSEAFF
j_call: TRBJ2-3; clone_size: -; d_call: TRBD2; v_call: TRBV18; cdr3_nt: TGTGCCAGCTCACCAACGGCCTTGCGGGGGAACACAGATACGCAGTATTTT; cdr3_aa: CASSPTALRGNTDTQYF
j_call: TRBJ2-7; clone_size: -; d_call: -; v_call: TRBV20-1; cdr3_nt: TGCAGTGCTAGCCCAACGTTTTACGAGCAGTACTTC; cdr3_aa: CSASPTFYEQYF
j_call: TRBJ2-3; clone_size: -; d_call: TRBD1; v_call: TRBV4-1; cdr3_nt: TGCGCCAGCAGCCAACAGGGACAGGGGGCGGCAGATACGCAGTATTTT; cdr3_aa: CASSQQGQGAADTQYF
j_call: TRBJ2-7; clone_size: few; d_call: TRBD2; v_call: TRBV25-1; cdr3_nt: TGTGCCAGCGGGGTAGCGGGGGCGAGCTCCTACGAGCAGTACTTC; cdr3_aa: CASGVAGASSYEQYF
j_call: TRBJ2-3; clone_size: -; d_call: -; v_call: TRBV3-1; cdr3_nt: TGTGCCAGCAGCCAAGAAGTCCCAGCAGATACGCAGTATTTT; cdr3_aa: CASSQEVPADTQYF
j_call: TRBJ2-1; clone_size: few; d_call: TRBD2; v_call: TRBV10-3; cdr3_nt: TGTGCCATCAGTGACCAGACTAGCGACAATGAGCAGTTCTTC; cdr3_aa: CAISDQTSDNEQFF
j_call: TRBJ2-3; clone_size: few; d_call: -; v_call: TRBV29-1; cdr3_nt: TGCAGCGTTGAAACTGGGCGGACAGATACGCAGTATTTT; cdr3_aa: CSVETGRTDTQYF
j_call: TRBJ1-6; clone_size: -; d_call: -; v_call: TRBV20-1; cdr3_nt: TGCAGTGCTAGAGTTCACGGCTCCTATAATTCACCCCTCCACTTT; cdr3_aa: CSARVHGSYNSPLHF
j_call: TRBJ1-2; clone_size: many; d_call: -; v_call: TRBV7-6; cdr3_nt: TGTGCCAGCAGCCGGAGCACGGGGTTAACTGCTTCTAACTATGGCTACACCTTC; cdr3_aa: CASSRSTGLTASNYGYTF